One and the same sample provided the 15 T cell receptor beta chains below, sequenced in a study of cytomegalovirus exposure and HLA in healthy donors. The PCR used 60 Vbeta and 13 Jbeta primers. Sequenced by immunoSEQ multiplex PCR; TCRdb stores in-frame clones only, minus some. The table records fewer than 150,000 clones, 60% to 80% of them present only once. The sample taken for sequencing was PBMCs. These receptor sequences come from a man between 25 and 39 years old in good health and CMV-seronegative.

This clone was seen just once. J is TRBJ2-5 and V is TRBV6-1; TRBD2 matches at 10 bases. Losses at the gene ends were 6 bases for V and 9 bases for J; bases not matched to a gene: 7. The CDR3 runs 13 residues. Germline CDR1 reads MNHNS; CDR2 reads SASEGT. The CDR3 sequence is CASRESGRAAQYF. The DNA for the CDR3 is TGTGCCAGCAGAGAAAGCGGGAGGGCCGCCCAGTACTTC.

About this clone: Germline is not matched at one junction end, which may reflect a read error. The chain carries TRBV10-2 and TRBJ2-5; 7 bases agree with TRBD2. Per germline, CDR1 WSHSY and CDR2 SAAADI. CDR3 length equals 13 residues. The CDR3 reads CASNLGGLESQYF. DNA of the CDR3: TGCGCCAGCAACTTGGGCGGACTAGAGTCCCAGTACTTC.

This clone occurred once. The chain carries TRBV2 and TRBJ1-2; unclear D gene. CDR1 SNHLY and CDR2 FYNNEI come from the germline V gene. The CDR3 covers 13 residues. Trimming took 6 bases from V and 3 from J, leaving 11 bases between them. The CDR3 loop reads CASSGGMDYGYTF. CDR3 in DNA: TGTGCCAGCAGCGGCGGGATGGACTATGGCTACACCTTC.

V gene TRBV9 combines with J gene TRBJ2-1; D perhaps matches TRBD2 (6 bases). V lost 2 bases, J lost 3 bases, and 15 bases lay in between. Germline V gene data show CDR1 as SGDLS and CDR2 as YYNGEE. This CDR3 contains 16 residues. DNA for the CDR3: TGTGCCAGCAGCGTTGGGGGGTCACAATACTACAATGAGCAGTTCTTC. Its translation: CASSVGGSQYYNEQFF. Together with reference TRBV9 and TRBJ2-1, the CDR3 gives the full variable domain: DSGVTQTPKHLITATGQRVTLRCSPRSGDLSVYWYQQSLDQGLQFLIQYYNGEERAKGNILERFSAQQFPDLHSELNLSSLELGDSALYFCASSVGGSQYYNEQFFGPGTRLTVL.

This chain connects TRBV4-2 to TRBJ2-3; 8 bases are shared with TRBD1. Germline V lookup: CDR1 LGHNA, CDR2 YNFKEQ. V was clipped by 1 base and J by 0 bases; unmatched bases: 0. The CDR3 runs 15 residues. CDR3 residues: CASSQGQGSTDTQYF. DNA of the CDR3: TGTGCCAGCAGCCAAGGACAGGGGAGCACAGATACGCAGTATTTT.

The V call is TRBV28, the J call TRBJ2-7; the D gene is possibly TRBD1 (6 bases). This CDR3 has 13 residues. Trimming removed 9 bases from V and 0 bases from J, with 12 bases in between. Germline V lookup: CDR1 MDHEN, CDR2 SYDVKM. The CDR3 is CASYRDSSYEQYF. CDR3 in DNA: TGTGCCAGTTACAGGGATAGCTCCTACGAGCAGTACTTC.

This clone was seen just once. The genes are TRBV10-3 and TRBJ1-1, with TRBD1 as a possible D gene (6 bases). Germline V gene sequence: CDR1 ENHRY, CDR2 SYGVKD. Trimming shortened V by 10 bases and J by 7 bases, and 19 bases separated the two germline ends. The CDR3 has 13 residues. The CDR3 coding sequence is TGTGCCACAAATGGGAACAGGGAGAGTGAAGCTTTCTTT. Translated, it gives CATNGNRESEAFF.

This clone has only one observation. V gene TRBV5-1 combines with J gene TRBJ1-5; tentatively, D is TRBD1 (6 bases). The germline gives CDR1 SGHRS, CDR2 YFSETQ. The CDR3 length is 15 residues. Trimming pared 4 bases from V and 0 bases from J, leaving 11 bases between. CDR3: CASSSGQNSNQPQHF. The DNA of the CDR3 is TGCGCCAGCAGCAGCGGACAGAATAGCAATCAGCCCCAGCATTTT. Drawing the rest from reference TRBV5-1 and TRBJ1-5, the complete variable domain is KAGVTQTPRYLIKTRGQQVTLSCSPISGHRSVSWYQQTPGQGLQFLFEYFSETQRNKGNFPGRFSGRQFSNSRSEMNVSTLELGDSALYLCASSSGQNSNQPQHFGDGTRLSIL.

The rearrangement joins TRBV10-1 to TRBJ1-6; no reliable D call. Trimming removed 4 bases at V and 9 bases at J, with 13 bases between. Germline loops: CDR1 WNHNN, CDR2 SYGVQD (reference sequence). This CDR3 is 14 amino acids long. The CDR3, as DNA: TGCGCCAGCAGTGGGGAGATACCAGGTTCACCCCTCCACTTT. Protein sequence: CASSGEIPGSPLHF.

This clone occurred once. The rearrangement links TRBV5-1 to TRBJ2-3; 8 bases match TRBD1. V gave up 1 base and J gave up 0 bases; unmatched junction bases: 19. Per the germline V gene, CDR1 is SGHRS and CDR2 is YFSETQ. This CDR3 spans 21 amino acids. Here the CDR3 DNA reads TGCGCCAGCAGCTTGATCACTTTCAGCAGGGGGCGATTGGGCAGCACAGATACGCAGTATTTT. It encodes CASSLITFSRGRLGSTDTQYF.

The V and J genes are TRBV7-6 and TRBJ2-7; D possibly corresponds to TRBD2 (7 bases). V gave up 1 base and J gave up 0 bases, with 16 bases separating them. Per germline, CDR1 SGHVS and CDR2 FNYEAQ. CDR3 length: 17 residues. The CDR3 sequence is CASSLGKGGRGSYEQYF. CDR3 nucleotide sequence: TGTGCCAGCAGCTTAGGGAAAGGGGGGAGGGGCTCCTACGAGCAGTACTTC.

This clone was counted between two and nine times. V and J are TRBV10-3 and TRBJ1-3; a possible D gene is TRBD1 (5 bases). The CDR3 runs 10 residues. Germline CDR1 ENHRY, CDR2 SYGVKD. Trimming removed 8 bases at V and 8 bases at J, with 7 bases between. CDR3 sequence reads: CAIGGDTIYF. Written as DNA, the CDR3 is TGTGCCATCGGGGGGGACACCATATATTTT.

This rearrangement joins TRBV28 to TRBJ2-2; D is undetermined. Germline loops: CDR1 MDHEN, CDR2 SYDVKM. The CDR3 consists of 13 residues. Deletions cut 5 bases from V and 3 bases from J, with 7 bases between. For the CDR3, the DNA is TGTGCCAGCAGTCTAGTGTACACCGGGGAGCTGTTTTTT. Encoded protein: CASSLVYTGELFF.

The rearrangement links TRBV5-1 to TRBJ1-4, with D hard to call. The CDR3 consists of 13 residues. CDR1 and CDR2 from the germline V gene are SGHRS and YFSETQ. V was pared by 4 bases and J by 4 bases, with 8 bases between. The CDR3 reads CASSLGLNEKLFF. The CDR3 nucleotides read TGCGCCAGCAGCCTTGGGCTTAATGAAAAACTGTTTTTT.

A single count supports this clone. The rearrangement uses TRBV7-2 and TRBJ2-3, with D perhaps TRBD2 (6 bases). This CDR3 has 13 amino acids. The germline V gene encodes CDR1 SGHTA and CDR2 FQGNSA. CDR3 DNA: TGTGCGAGCGGGCGGGATAGCACAGATACGCAGTATTTT. This gives the protein CASGRDSTDTQYF.